This T cell receptor (beta chain) was captured by sequencing in a study of blood T cell repertoires in COVID-19. Study context: The study drew acute and convalescent COVID-19 samples from the United States, Italy and Spain. The analysed material was cDNA or gDNA that came from T cells, B-cell-depleted T cells, or PBMCs.

V trimming: 6 bases; J trimming: 3 bases; junction bases outside the gene matches: 4. CDR3 length: 15 amino acids. CDR1 MNHEY and CDR2 SVGAGI come from the germline V gene. In the study's own analysis: Reference gene primer amplification gave estimated nucleated cell counts. Produced via immunoSEQ multiplex PCR; TCRdb's table is partial and in-frame only. From that table come the V and J calls and clone size; the DNA was used to work out D and trimming. The repertoire holds more than 70,000 clones, with more than 75% as singletons. This clone has only one observation. The specimen was peripheral blood. This rearrangement joins TRBV6-5 to TRBJ2-3, with 12 bases aligning to TRBD2. This clonotype was sampled from a human donor in a cohort sampled during active COVID-19. Written as DNA, the CDR3 is TGTGCCAGCAGGCTAGCGGGAGGGCCGACAGATACGCAGTATTTT. Residues: CASRLAGGPTDTQYF.